This T cell receptor (beta chain) was captured by sequencing in a study of early stage breast cancer tumors. Sequencing used immunoSEQ multiplex PCR; TCRdb keeps in-frame clones, though not all of them. The profile shows some 30,000 clones, 70% to 90% of them singletons. The sequencing sample was made of blood. The receptor's source is a person between 50 and 60 years old with breast cancer.

CDR3 coding DNA: TGTGCCAGCTCAAGCGGACCCGGGACGACGAACACTGAAGCTTTCTTT. This translates into CASSSGPGTTNTEAFF. This chain links TRBV18 with TRBJ1-1, with D maybe TRBD1 (5 bases). Germline CDR1 is KGHSH and CDR2 is LQKENI. Trimming took 5 bases from V and 1 from J, leaving 17 bases between them. There are 16 residues in the CDR3. Combining the CDR3 with reference TRBV18 and TRBJ1-1 gives the whole variable domain NAGVMQNPRHLVRRRGQEARLRCSPMKGHSHVYWYRQLPEEGLKFMVYLQKENIIDESGMPKERFSAEFPKEGPSILRIQQVVRGDSAAYFCASSSGPGTTNTEAFFGQGTRLTVV.